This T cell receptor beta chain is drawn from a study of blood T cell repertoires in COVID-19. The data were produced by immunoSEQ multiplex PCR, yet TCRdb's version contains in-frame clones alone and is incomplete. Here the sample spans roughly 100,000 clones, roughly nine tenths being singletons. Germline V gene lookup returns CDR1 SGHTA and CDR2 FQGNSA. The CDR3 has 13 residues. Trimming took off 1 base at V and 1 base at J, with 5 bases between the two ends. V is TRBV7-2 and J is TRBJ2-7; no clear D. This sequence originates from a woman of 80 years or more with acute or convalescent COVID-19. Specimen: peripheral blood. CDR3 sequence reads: CASSLGASYEQYF. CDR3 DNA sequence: TGTGCCAGCAGCTTAGGGGCTTCCTACGAGCAGTACTTC.